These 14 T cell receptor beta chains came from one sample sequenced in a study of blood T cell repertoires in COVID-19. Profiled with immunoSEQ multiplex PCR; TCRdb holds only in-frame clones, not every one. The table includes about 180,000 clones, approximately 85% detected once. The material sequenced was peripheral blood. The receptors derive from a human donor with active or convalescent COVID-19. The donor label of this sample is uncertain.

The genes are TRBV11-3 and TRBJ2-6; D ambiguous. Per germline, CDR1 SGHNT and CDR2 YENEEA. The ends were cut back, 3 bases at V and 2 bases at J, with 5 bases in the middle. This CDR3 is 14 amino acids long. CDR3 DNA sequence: TGTGCCAGCAGCTTTTTAGCTGGGGCCAACGTCCTGACTTTC. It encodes CASSFLAGANVLTF.

The CDR3 here is CASSARAGGRGYTF. In nucleotides, the CDR3 is TGTGCCAGCAGTGCGAGGGCAGGGGGCAGGGGCTACACCTTC. The chain links TRBV4-2 to TRBJ1-2; 8 positions agree with TRBD1. This CDR3 is built from 14 residues. Germline loops: CDR1 LGHNA, CDR2 YNFKEQ. V trimming: 6 bases; J trimming: 8 bases; junction bases outside the gene matches: 11.

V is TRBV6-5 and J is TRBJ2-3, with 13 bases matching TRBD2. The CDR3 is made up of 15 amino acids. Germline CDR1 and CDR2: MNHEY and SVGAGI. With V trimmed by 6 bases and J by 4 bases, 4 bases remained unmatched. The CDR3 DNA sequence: TGTGCCAGCAGACTAGCGGGGGGGCGGTCAGATACGCAGTATTTT. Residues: CASRLAGGRSDTQYF.

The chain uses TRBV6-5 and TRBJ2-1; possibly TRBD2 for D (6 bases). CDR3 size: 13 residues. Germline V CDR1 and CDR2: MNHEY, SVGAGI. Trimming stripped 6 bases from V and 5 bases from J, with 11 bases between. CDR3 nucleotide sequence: TGTGCCAGCAGGGGGGACTTTGACAATGAGCAGTTCTTC. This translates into CASRGDFDNEQFF.

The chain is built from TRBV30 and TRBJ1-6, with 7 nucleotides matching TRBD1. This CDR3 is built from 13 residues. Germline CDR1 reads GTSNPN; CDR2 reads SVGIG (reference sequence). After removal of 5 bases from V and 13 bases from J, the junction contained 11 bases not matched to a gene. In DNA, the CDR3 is TGTGCCTGGGAAGGGACAGCTTGGGGGCCCCTCCACTTT. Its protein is CAWEGTAWGPLHF.

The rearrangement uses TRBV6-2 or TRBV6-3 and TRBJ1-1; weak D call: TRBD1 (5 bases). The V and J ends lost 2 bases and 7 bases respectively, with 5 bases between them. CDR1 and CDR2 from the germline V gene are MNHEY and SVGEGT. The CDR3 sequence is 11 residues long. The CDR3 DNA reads TGTGCCAGCAGTTACGACAGTGAAGCTTTCTTT. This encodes CASSYDSEAFF.

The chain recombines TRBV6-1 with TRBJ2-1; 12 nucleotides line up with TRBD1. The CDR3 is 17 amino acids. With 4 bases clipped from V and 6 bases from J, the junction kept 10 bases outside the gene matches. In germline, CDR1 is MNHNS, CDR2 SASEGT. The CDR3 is CASSGPGQGAYVNEQFF. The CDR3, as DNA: TGTGCCAGCAGTGGTCCGGGACAGGGGGCGTATGTCAATGAGCAGTTCTTC.

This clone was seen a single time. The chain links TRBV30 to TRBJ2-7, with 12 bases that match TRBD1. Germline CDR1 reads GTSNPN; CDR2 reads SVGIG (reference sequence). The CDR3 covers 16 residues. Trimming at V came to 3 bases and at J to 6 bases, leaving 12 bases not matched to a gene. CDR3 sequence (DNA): TGTGCCTGGAGATACCCCGGGACAGGGGGCCGACGCGAGCAGTACTTC. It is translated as CAWRYPGTGGRREQYF.

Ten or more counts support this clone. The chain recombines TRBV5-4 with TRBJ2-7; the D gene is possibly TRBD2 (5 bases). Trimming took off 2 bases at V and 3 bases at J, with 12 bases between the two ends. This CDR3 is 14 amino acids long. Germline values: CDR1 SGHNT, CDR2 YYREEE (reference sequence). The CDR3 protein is CASSFGGGNYEQYF. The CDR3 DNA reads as TGTGCCAGCAGCTTCGGAGGTGGGAACTACGAGCAGTACTTC.

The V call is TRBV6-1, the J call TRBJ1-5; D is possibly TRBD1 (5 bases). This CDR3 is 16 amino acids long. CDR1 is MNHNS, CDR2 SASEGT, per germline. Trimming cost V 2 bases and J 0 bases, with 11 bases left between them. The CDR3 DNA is TGTGCCAGCAGTGAAATGGGGCCAGGTAGCAATCAGCCCCAGCATTTT. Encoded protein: CASSEMGPGSNQPQHF.

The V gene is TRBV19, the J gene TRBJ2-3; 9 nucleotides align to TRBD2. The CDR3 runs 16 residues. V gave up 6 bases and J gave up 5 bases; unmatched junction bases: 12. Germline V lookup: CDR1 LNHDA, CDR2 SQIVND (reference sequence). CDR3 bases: TGTGCCAGTAGCCCCGGAGGCGGGAGGGCCGGAGATACGCAGTATTTT. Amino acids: CASSPGGGRAGDTQYF. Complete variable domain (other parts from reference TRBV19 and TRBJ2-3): DGGITQSPKYLFRKEGQNVTLSCEQNLNHDAMYWYRQDPGQGLRLIYYSQIVNDFQKGDIAEGYSVSREKKESFPLTVTSAQKNPTAFYLCASSPGGGRAGDTQYFGPGTRLTVL.

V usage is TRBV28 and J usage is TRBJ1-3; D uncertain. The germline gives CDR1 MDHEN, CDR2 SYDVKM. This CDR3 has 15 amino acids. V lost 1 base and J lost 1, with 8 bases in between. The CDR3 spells CASSLSRPSGNTIYF. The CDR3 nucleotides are TGTGCCAGCAGTTTATCTAGGCCTTCTGGAAACACCATATATTTT.

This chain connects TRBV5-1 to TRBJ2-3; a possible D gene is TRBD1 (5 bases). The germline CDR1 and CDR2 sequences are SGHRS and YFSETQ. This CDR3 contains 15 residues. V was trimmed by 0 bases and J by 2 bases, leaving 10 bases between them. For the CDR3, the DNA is TGCGCCAGCAGCTTGGCAGTGGGGCACACAGATACGCAGTATTTT. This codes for CASSLAVGHTDTQYF.

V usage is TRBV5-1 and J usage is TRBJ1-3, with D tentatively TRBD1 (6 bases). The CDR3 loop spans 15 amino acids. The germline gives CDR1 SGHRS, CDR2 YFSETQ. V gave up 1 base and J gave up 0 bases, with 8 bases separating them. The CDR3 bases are TGCGCCAGCAGCTTGCAGGGGCCCTCTGGAAACACCATATATTTT. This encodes CASSLQGPSGNTIYF.